This record looks at one T cell receptor (beta chain) sequence and its context. The antigen is not known. The data were taken from a study of T cell responses to AZD1222 COVID-19 vaccine. Study context: Second-dose timings of about 4 or about 12 weeks were pooled. Study outcomes and limitations: White British donors predominated, females outnumbered males, and clonal diversity was possibly underestimated. Regions 160-218 and 743-854 held dominance among vaccine-associated CD4 TCRs, which spanned spike.

Sequencing was performed with immunoSEQ multiplex PCR; in TCRdb, only in-frame clones are kept and a portion is missing. The sample consists of 200,000 or so clones, roughly 90% of them appearing once. The V gene lost 0 bases and the J gene lost 3 bases, with 5 bases spanning the gap. Germline values: CDR1 SGHRS, CDR2 YFSETQ. This CDR3 has 13 amino acids. The source was peripheral blood, collected on day 0 of AZD1222 vaccination. The receptor's source is an adult in good health. The chain uses TRBV5-1 and TRBJ2-3; D call uncertain. The CDR3 loop reads CASSLAGTDTQYF. The CDR3 DNA sequence: TGCGCCAGCAGCTTGGCCGGGACAGATACGCAGTATTTT.